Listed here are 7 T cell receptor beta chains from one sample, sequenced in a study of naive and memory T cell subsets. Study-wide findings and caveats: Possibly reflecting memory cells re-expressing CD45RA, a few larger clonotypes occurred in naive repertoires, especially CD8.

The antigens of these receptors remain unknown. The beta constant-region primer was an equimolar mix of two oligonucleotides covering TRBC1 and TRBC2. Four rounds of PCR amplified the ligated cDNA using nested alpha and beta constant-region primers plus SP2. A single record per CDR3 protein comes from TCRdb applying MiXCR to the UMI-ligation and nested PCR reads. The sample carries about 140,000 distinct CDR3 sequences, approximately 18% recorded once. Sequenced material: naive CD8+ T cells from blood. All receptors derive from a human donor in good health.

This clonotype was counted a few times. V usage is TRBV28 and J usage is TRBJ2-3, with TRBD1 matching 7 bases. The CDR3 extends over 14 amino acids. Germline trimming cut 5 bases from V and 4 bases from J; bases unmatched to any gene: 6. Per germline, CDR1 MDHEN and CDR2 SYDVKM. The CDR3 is CASSGQGVPDTQYF. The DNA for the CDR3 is TGTGCCAGCAGTGGGCAGGGGGTACCAGATACGCAGTATTTT.

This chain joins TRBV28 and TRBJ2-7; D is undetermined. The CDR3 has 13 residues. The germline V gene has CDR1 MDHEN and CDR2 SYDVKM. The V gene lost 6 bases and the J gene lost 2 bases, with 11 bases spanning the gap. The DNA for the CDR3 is TGTGCCAGCAGCCTGACGGATACCTACGAGCAGTACTTC. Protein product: CASSLTDTYEQYF.

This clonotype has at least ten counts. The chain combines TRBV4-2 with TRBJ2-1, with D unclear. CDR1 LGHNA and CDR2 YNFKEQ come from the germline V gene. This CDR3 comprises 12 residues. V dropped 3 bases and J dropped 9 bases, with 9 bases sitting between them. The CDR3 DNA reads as TGTGCCAGCAGCCATGATTTGGGTGAGCAGTTCTTC. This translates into CASSHDLGEQFF.

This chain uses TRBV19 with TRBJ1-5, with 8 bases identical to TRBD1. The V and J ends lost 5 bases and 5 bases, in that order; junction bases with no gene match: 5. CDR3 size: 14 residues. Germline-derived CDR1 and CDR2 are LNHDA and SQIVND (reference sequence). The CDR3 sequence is CASSLDREDQPQHF. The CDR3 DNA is TGTGCCAGTAGTTTGGACAGGGAGGATCAGCCCCAGCATTTT.

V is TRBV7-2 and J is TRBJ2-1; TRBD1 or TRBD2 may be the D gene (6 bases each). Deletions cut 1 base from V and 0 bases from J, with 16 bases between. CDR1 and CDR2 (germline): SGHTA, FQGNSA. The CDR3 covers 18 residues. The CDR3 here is CASSLGYPGGGSYNEQFF. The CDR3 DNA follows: TGTGCCAGCAGCTTAGGGTACCCTGGAGGGGGCTCCTACAATGAGCAGTTCTTC.

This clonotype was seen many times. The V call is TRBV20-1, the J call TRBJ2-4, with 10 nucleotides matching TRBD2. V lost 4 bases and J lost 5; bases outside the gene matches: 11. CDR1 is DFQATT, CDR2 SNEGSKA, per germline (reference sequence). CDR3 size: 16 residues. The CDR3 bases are TGCAGTGCTACATTATTACTAGCGGGATACGAAAACATTCAGTACTTC. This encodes CSATLLLAGYENIQYF.

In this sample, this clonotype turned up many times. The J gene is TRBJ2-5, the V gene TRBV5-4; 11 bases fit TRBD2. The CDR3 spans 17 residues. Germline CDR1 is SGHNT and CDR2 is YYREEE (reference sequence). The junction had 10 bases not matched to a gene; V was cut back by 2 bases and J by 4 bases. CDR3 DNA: TGTGCCAGCAGCTTCCTAGGGGGTAGCGGGAGGGGAGAGACCCAGTACTTC. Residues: CASSFLGGSGRGETQYF.